This T cell receptor (beta chain) was sequenced during a study of long-term antiretroviral therapy in people with HIV. Study conclusions and caveats: Despite increasing after ART, diversity remained lower than that of transplant donor controls.

CDR1 is SGHVS and CDR2 is FQNEAQ in the germline V gene. The length of the CDR3 is 17 residues. The ends lost 3 bases at V and 3 bases at J; junction bases unmatched: 6. Assay version v3.0 of immunoSEQ was used, and it was run at survey level. Using immunoSEQ multiplex PCR, the repertoire was profiled, and TCRdb retains in-frame clones only, with some absent. The table records 20,000 to 25,000 clones, around four fifths of them present only once. On this clone itself: Its antigen is still unknown.

The receptor was derived from a man in his forties or fifties with HIV. The V call is TRBV7-8, the J call TRBJ2-3; 13 positions agree with TRBD2. Sequences were derived from unsorted PBMCs, sampled 1.6 years after starting antiretroviral therapy. The CDR3 here is CASSLWTSGGRTDTQYF. Here the CDR3 DNA reads TGTGCCAGCAGCTTGTGGACTAGCGGGGGAAGGACAGATACGCAGTATTTT.